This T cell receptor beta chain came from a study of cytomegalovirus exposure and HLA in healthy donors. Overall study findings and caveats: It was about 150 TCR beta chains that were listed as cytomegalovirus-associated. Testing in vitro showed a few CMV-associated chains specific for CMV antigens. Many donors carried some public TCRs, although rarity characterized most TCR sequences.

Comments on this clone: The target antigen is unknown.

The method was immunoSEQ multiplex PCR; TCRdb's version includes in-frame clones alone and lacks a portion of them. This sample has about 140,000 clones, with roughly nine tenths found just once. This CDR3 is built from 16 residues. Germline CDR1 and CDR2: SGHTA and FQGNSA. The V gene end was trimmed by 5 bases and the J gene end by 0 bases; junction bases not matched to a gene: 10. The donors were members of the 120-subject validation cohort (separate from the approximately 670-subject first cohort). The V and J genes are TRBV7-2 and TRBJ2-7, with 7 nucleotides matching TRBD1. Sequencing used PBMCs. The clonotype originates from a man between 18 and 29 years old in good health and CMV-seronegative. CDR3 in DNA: TGTGCCAGCAGCCCGGCGCGACAGGGCCCCTCCTACGAGCAGTACTTC. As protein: CASSPARQGPSYEQYF.